These 14 T cell receptor beta chains were all obtained from the same sample, sequenced in a study of early T cells in non-severe SARS-CoV-2 infection. TCRdb used MiXCR to reprocess the 5' RACE reads, holding one entry per CDR3 protein. In the table there are around 70,000 distinct CDR3 sequences, roughly 9.1% of which are singletons. The sample taken for sequencing was whole blood. Receptors were obtained from an adult who was a healthcare worker with PCR-confirmed SARS-CoV-2 infection or an uninfected control (not recorded which).

This clonotype appeared many times. The V call is TRBV6-1, the J call TRBJ2-5, with 8 bases lining up with TRBD1. Germline lookup yields CDR1 MNHNS and CDR2 SASEGT. The CDR3 contains 16 residues. J was trimmed by 1 base and V by 4 bases; bases with no gene match: 8. Here the CDR3 reads CASSVVQGAPQETQYF. For the CDR3, the DNA is TGTGCCAGCAGTGTAGTTCAGGGGGCACCCCAAGAGACCCAGTACTTC.

This clonotype was observed a handful of times. The rearrangement links TRBV3-1 to TRBJ2-2; D not resolved. V was cut by 1 base and J by 4 bases, with 7 bases left in between. This CDR3 contains 14 residues. Germline assignment: CDR1 LGHDT and CDR2 YNNKEL (reference sequence). DNA of the CDR3: TGTGCCAGCAGCCAAGTTGGATTCACCGGGGAGCTGTTTTTT. Translated, it gives CASSQVGFTGELFF.

This chain links TRBV5-1 with TRBJ2-1, with D perhaps TRBD2 (6 bases). The CDR3 consists of 15 residues. Trimming removed 3 bases at V and 0 bases at J, with 10 bases between. Germline CDR1 SGHRS, CDR2 YFSETQ. DNA for the CDR3: TGCGCCAGCAGCTCGGGGGTCCTCTCCTACAATGAGCAGTTCTTC. It specifies CASSSGVLSYNEQFF.

There are many counts of this clonotype. V usage is TRBV11-2 and J usage is TRBJ2-1; the D gene is possibly TRBD2 (5 bases). CDR1 and CDR2 from the germline V gene are SGHAT and FQNNGV. CDR3 size: 14 residues. V dropped 3 bases and J dropped 1 base, with 7 bases sitting between them. CDR3 nucleotide sequence: TGTGCCAGCAGCTTTGGACTTTCCTACAATGAGCAGTTCTTC. It yields the protein CASSFGLSYNEQFF. Full variable domain (remainder filled in from reference TRBV11-2 and TRBJ2-1): EAGVAQSPRYKIIEKRQSVAFWCNPISGHATLYWYQQILGQGPKLLIQFQNNGVVDDSQLPKDRFSAERLKGVDSTLKIQPAKLEDSAVYLCASSFGLSYNEQFFGPGTRLTVL.

J is TRBJ2-7 and V is TRBV11-2; 9 nucleotides align to TRBD1. Germline lookup yields CDR1 SGHAT and CDR2 FQNNGV. CDR3 length equals 15 residues. Germline trimming cut 3 bases from V and 4 bases from J; bases unmatched to any gene: 7. The CDR3 loop reads CASSLGRDRVYEQYF. In DNA, the CDR3 is TGTGCCAGCAGCTTGGGAAGGGACAGGGTGTACGAGCAGTACTTC.

This clonotype was seen a handful of times. The chain has TRBV7-3 and TRBJ2-3; 10 bases align to TRBD2. V lost 2 bases, J lost 3 bases, and 5 bases stayed unmatched. The germline V gene encodes CDR1 SGHTA and CDR2 FQGTGA. This CDR3 spans 16 amino acids. CDR3 bases: TGTGCCAGCAGCTTAGAATCTAGCGGGAGTACAGATACGCAGTATTTT. The encoded protein is CASSLESSGSTDTQYF. Filled out from reference TRBV7-3 and TRBJ2-3, the complete variable domain reads GAGVSQTPSNKVTEKGKYVELRCDPISGHTALYWYRQSLGQGPEFLIYFQGTGAADDSGLPNDRFFAVRPEGSVSTLKIQRTERGDSAVYLCASSLESSGSTDTQYFGPGTRLTVL.

This clonotype was counted a few times. The rearrangement links TRBV6-2 or TRBV6-3 to TRBJ1-1, with a weak D call TRBD1 (6 bases). The ends were cut back, 4 bases at V and 1 base at J, with 16 bases in the middle. CDR3 size: 16 residues. Germline values: CDR1 MNHEY, CDR2 SVGEGT. CDR3 sequence: CASSSAPGHENTEAFF. The CDR3 DNA is TGTGCCAGCAGTTCAGCTCCGGGACACGAGAACACTGAAGCTTTCTTT.

This rearrangement joins TRBV10-3 to TRBJ1-2, with a possible D match to TRBD1 (5 bases). The germline CDR1 and CDR2 sequences are ENHRY and SYGVKD. This CDR3 has 17 amino acids. V lost 8 bases and J lost 0, with 22 bases in between. The CDR3 nucleotides are TGTGCCATCGAATCGGCTAGTGGGGGGAAAGCTAACTATGGCTACACCTTC. The encoded protein is CAIESASGGKANYGYTF.

This clonotype was counted only a few times. V is TRBV30 and J is TRBJ1-6; D is unclear. V dropped 2 bases and J dropped 8 bases, with 4 bases sitting between them. Germline V gene lookup returns CDR1 GTSNPN and CDR2 SVGIG (reference sequence). There are 11 residues in the CDR3. The CDR3 loop reads CAWSRDSPLHF. CDR3 bases: TGTGCCTGGAGTCGGGATTCACCCCTCCACTTT. The whole variable domain, remainder taken from reference TRBV30 and TRBJ1-6, is SQTIHQWPATLVQPVGSPLSLECTVEGTSNPNLYWYRQAAGRGLQLLFYSVGIGQISSEVPQNLSASRPQDRQFILSSKKLLLSDSGFYLCAWSRDSPLHFGNGTRLTVT.

The sample holds many counts of this clonotype. The chain recombines TRBV28 with TRBJ2-7, with TRBD2 identical over 11 bases. This CDR3 spans 13 amino acids. The J segment lost 6 bases and the V segment lost 8 bases, leaving 6 bases of the junction unmatched. Germline V gene data show CDR1 as MDHEN and CDR2 as SYDVKM. The CDR3 DNA sequence: TGTGCCAGCCGCTCTAGCGGGAGGAGCGAGCAGTACTTC. Amino acid sequence: CASRSSGRSEQYF.

In its sample, this clonotype was seen a few times. The genes are TRBV3-1 and TRBJ1-6; no definite D call. Germline CDR1 LGHDT, CDR2 YNNKEL (reference sequence). The CDR3 is made up of 17 amino acids. The V gene lost 1 base and the J gene lost 7 bases, with 17 bases spanning the gap. The CDR3 DNA follows: TGTGCCAGCAGCCAAGCATTAGGCCAGTTTGGCAATTCACCCCTCCACTTT. Its protein is CASSQALGQFGNSPLHF.

The chain is built from TRBV29-1 and TRBJ2-5; 8 positions agree with TRBD2. CDR3 size: 14 residues. The germline CDR1 and CDR2 sequences are SQVTM and ANQGSEA. The junction had 11 bases not matched to a gene; V was cut back by 5 bases and J by 6 bases. Written as DNA, the CDR3 is TGCAGCGTTACTCCAGCGGGAGTTATAAAGACCCAGTACTTC. Its translation: CSVTPAGVIKTQYF.

Many counts were recorded for this clonotype. The chain recombines TRBV19 with TRBJ2-7; D is unclear. V shed 3 bases and J shed 6 bases, with 9 bases lying between them. Per germline, CDR1 LNHDA and CDR2 SQIVND (reference sequence). This CDR3 is 12 amino acids long. This CDR3 reads CASSILSGEQYF. For the CDR3, the DNA is TGTGCCAGTAGTATTCTATCCGGCGAGCAGTACTTC.

This clonotype was found a few times. The chain links TRBV4-1 to TRBJ2-4; D is perhaps TRBD1 or TRBD2 (5 bases each). Germline V gene lookup returns CDR1 MGHRA and CDR2 YSYEKL. V shed 0 bases and J shed 2 bases, with 17 bases lying between them. The CDR3 totals 18 residues. CDR3 DNA: TGCGCCAGCAGCCAAGAGAGAGGGGAACCCAAGCCCAAAAACATTCAGTACTTC. Translation: CASSQERGEPKPKNIQYF.